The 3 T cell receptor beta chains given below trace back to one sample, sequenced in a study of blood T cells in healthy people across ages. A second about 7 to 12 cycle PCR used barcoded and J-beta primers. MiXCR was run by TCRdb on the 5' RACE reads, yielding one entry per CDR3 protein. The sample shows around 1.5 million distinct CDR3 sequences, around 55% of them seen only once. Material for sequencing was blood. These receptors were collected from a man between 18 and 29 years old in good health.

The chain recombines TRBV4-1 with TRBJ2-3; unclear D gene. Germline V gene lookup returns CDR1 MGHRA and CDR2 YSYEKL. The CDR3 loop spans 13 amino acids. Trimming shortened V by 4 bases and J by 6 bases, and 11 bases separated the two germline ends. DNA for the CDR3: TGCGCCAGCAGCCGGCAGCTCGGGGATACGCAGTATTTT. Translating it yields CASSRQLGDTQYF.

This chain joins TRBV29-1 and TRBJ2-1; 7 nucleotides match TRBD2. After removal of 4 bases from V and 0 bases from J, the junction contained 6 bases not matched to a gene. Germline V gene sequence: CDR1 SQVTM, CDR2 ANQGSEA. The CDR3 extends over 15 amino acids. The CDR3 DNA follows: TGCAGCGTTGGCCCGACTAGCCGCTCCTACAATGAGCAGTTCTTC. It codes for CSVGPTSRSYNEQFF.

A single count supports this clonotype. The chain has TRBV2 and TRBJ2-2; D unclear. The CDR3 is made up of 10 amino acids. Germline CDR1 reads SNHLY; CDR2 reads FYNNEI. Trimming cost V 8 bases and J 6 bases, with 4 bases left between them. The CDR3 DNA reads TGTGCCAGCCTGTCCGGGGAGCTGTTTTTT. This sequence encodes CASLSGELFF. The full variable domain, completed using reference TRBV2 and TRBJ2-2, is EPEVTQTPSHQVTQMGQEVILRCVPISNHLYFYWYRQILGQKVEFLVSFYNNEISEKSEIFDDQFSVERPDGSNFTLKIRSTKLEDSAMYFCASLSGELFFGEGSRLTVL.